This T cell receptor beta chain was found in a study of cytomegalovirus exposure and HLA in healthy donors. Regarding the study as a whole: Within an earlier analysis, most TCR beta V segments proved productive either about 87% or about 30% of the time. It emerged from a later analysis that several of the most significant clusters appeared to be linked to common viral pathogens. The authors considered a cluster of highly shared sequence variants likely to be a sequencing artifact. As a later analysis showed, a missense DCLRE1C variant was linked to trimming of TCR beta V- and J-genes.

Primers included in the PCR were 60 Vbeta and 13 Jbeta primers. Clones were read by immunoSEQ multiplex PCR, and TCRdb kept only the in-frame ones, dropping some. Of about 100,000 clones listed, approximately 79% are singletons. To note about this clone: Its antigen is unidentified.

J gave up 0 bases and V 5 bases, and 11 bases lay outside the gene matches. Per the germline V gene, CDR1 is SGHVS and CDR2 is FQNEAQ. The CDR3 has 18 residues. Sequenced material: PBMCs. This clonotype originated in a man aged 18-30 years in good health and CMV-seronegative. The genes are TRBV7-8 and TRBJ2-4; TRBD1 agrees at 9 bases. In nucleotides, the CDR3 is TGTGCCAGCAGCCAACCGCCACAGGGGGCTTTAGCCAAAAACATTCAGTACTTC. Translating gives CASSQPPQGALAKNIQYF.